The 6 T cell receptor beta chains reported below all come from one sample, sequenced in a study of T cell responses to AZD1222 COVID-19 vaccine. Method: immunoSEQ multiplex PCR; TCRdb's copy keeps in-frame clones and lacks some. Among 90,000 to 100,000 clones listed, about four fifths were seen once. The sequencing used peripheral blood, collected 28 days after the second AZD1222 dose. All receptors derive from an adult who received the AZD1222 COVID-19 vaccine.

The chain joins TRBV7-2 to TRBJ1-2, with D perhaps TRBD1 (5 bases). Germline assignment: CDR1 SGHTA and CDR2 FQGNSA. V was clipped by 2 bases and J by 8 bases, with 15 bases between them. The CDR3 length is 14 residues. In nucleotides, the CDR3 is TGTGCCAGCAGCTTAATTAGGGGTTCCGCAGGCTACACCTTC. As protein: CASSLIRGSAGYTF.

The chain links TRBV5-1 to TRBJ1-2; D remains unclear. Germline assignment: CDR1 SGHRS and CDR2 YFSETQ. Deletions cut 4 bases from V and 6 bases from J, with 13 bases between. This CDR3 comprises 13 residues. The CDR3 spells CASSEQVSDGYTF. The CDR3 nucleotides are TGCGCCAGCAGCGAGCAGGTGTCCGATGGCTACACCTTC.

The V and J genes are TRBV3-1 (or the pseudogene TRBV3-2) and TRBJ1-5; D call uncertain. The V gene's germline CDR1 is LGHDT and CDR2 YNNKEL (reference sequence). CDR3 length equals 12 residues. V was cut by 1 base and J by 10 bases, with 8 bases left in between. DNA of the CDR3: TGTGCCAGCAGCCAAGGGCAGCAACCCCAGCATTTT. Residues: CASSQGQQPQHF.

The chain couples TRBV20-1 to TRBJ1-1, with no clear D. From germline, CDR1 is DFQATT and CDR2 SNEGSKA (reference sequence). V was shortened by 6 bases and J by 1 base, with 18 bases between the two germline ends. This CDR3 contains 15 residues. The CDR3 reads CSASNGRAENTEAFF. The CDR3 DNA reads TGCAGTGCAAGTAACGGGAGGGCAGAGAACACTGAAGCTTTCTTT.

The chain joins TRBV18 to TRBJ1-5; D perhaps matches TRBD1 (6 bases). The CDR3 length is 15 residues. CDR1 KGHSH and CDR2 LQKENI come from the germline V gene. Trimming cost V 6 bases and J 1 base, with 13 bases left between them. The CDR3 spells CASSKNRESNQPQHF. The CDR3 DNA sequence: TGTGCCAGCTCCAAGAACAGGGAAAGCAATCAGCCCCAGCATTTT.

This chain connects TRBV5-1 to TRBJ2-5; maybe TRBD2 (6 bases). With 1 base removed from V and 3 bases from J, the gap between germline ends came to 13 bases. CDR1 and CDR2 from the germline V gene are SGHRS and YFSETQ. The length of the CDR3 is 15 residues. The CDR3 bases are TGCGCCAGCAGCTTGTCGCTGCGGGATAAAGAGACCCAGTACTTC. This encodes CASSLSLRDKETQYF.